This TCR beta chain was captured by sequencing in a study of cytomegalovirus exposure and HLA in healthy donors. Trimming stripped 5 bases from V and 2 bases from J, with 16 bases between. In germline, CDR1 is LNHDA, CDR2 SQIVND (reference sequence). The CDR3 contains 15 residues. Amplification used 60 Vbeta primers and 13 Jbeta primers. The method was immunoSEQ multiplex PCR; TCRdb's version includes in-frame clones alone and lacks a portion of them. The data contain about 120,000 clones, roughly 80% of them singletons. This clone turned up a few times. Its antigen is not known. Regarding the study as a whole: Some public TCRs appeared in many individuals, while most sequences were rare. TCR beta chains numbering some 160 were designated cytomegalovirus-associated.

The TCR comes from a man aged 25-40 years in good health and CMV-seropositive. Sequencing was done on a sample of PBMCs. This rearrangement joins TRBV19 to TRBJ2-7, with D possibly matching TRBD1 (7 bases). The CDR3 coding sequence is TGTGCCAGTAGTCCCCAGGGGGGACTTGCCTACGAGCAGTACTTC. Translated, it gives CASSPQGGLAYEQYF.